The rows below give T cell receptor beta chains drawn from one sample of a study of blood T cell repertoires in COVID-19. Sequencing was performed with immunoSEQ multiplex PCR; in TCRdb, only in-frame clones are kept and a portion is missing. The table records about 220,000 clones, about 80% of them present only once. Sequencing input: PBMCs or T cells enriched from blood (not recorded which). The receptors originated from a woman between 40 and 50 years old who had been exposed to COVID-19. Both conserved end residues are part of each CDR3. The D gene is left open where the match is weak. Part of the rows lack a size; the others show once, few, many or a class for expanded clones.

clone_size	d_call	j_call	v_call	cdr3_nt	cdr3_aa
NA	NA	TRBJ2-1	TRBV27	TGTGCCAGCAGCTCCAGGGCGTTCGCTTTGGTCTTC	CASSSRAFALVF
NA	TRBD2	TRBJ2-7	TRBV10-3	TGTGCCATCAGAGGACTAGCGGGGGTCTACGAGCAGTACTTC	CAIRGLAGVYEQYF
NA	NA	TRBJ1-3	TRBV18	TGTGCCAGCTCACCTCGGGAAAGTGCCGACACCATATATTTT	CASSPRESADTIYF
NA	NA	TRBJ1-6	TRBV24-1	TGTGCCACCAGCGCGGGCCGGAATAATTCACCCCTCCACTTT	CATSAGRNNSPLHF
NA	TRBD2	TRBJ2-5	TRBV7-9	TGTGCCAGCAGCTTTAGCGGGGAGACCCAGTACTTC	CASSFSGETQYF
NA	TRBD1	TRBJ1-5	TRBV25-1	TGTGCCAGCAGTGAACTTGGGACAGGCCATCAGCCCCAGCATTTT	CASSELGTGHQPQHF
NA	TRBD1	TRBJ1-4	TRBV3-1/TRBV3-2	TGTGCCAGCAGCCAAGTCACGGGGACAGGGGGCTTGACAACTAATGAAAAACTGTTTTTT	CASSQVTGTGGLTTNEKLFF
NA	TRBD1	TRBJ2-1	TRBV19	TGTGCCACCGACAGGGTAGGTACCAACAATGAGCAGTTCTTC	CATDRVGTNNEQFF
NA	TRBD2	TRBJ2-3	TRBV11-2	TGTGCCAGCAGCTTAGAGACGGGGGGAGGGGCAGATACGCAGTATTTT	CASSLETGGGADTQYF
NA	NA	TRBJ1-5	TRBV6-5	TGTGCCAGCAGTTCCAGGAGCAATCAGCCCCAGCATTTT	CASSSRSNQPQHF
NA	TRBD1	TRBJ1-5	TRBV7-8	TGTGCCAGCAGCTCCACAGGGGGGCATCAGCCCCAGCATTTT	CASSSTGGHQPQHF
NA	TRBD1	TRBJ1-1	TRBV13	TGTGCCAGCAGCGCCGGACAGGGTGAAGCTTTCTTT	CASSAGQGEAFF
NA	TRBD2	TRBJ2-1	TRBV7-2	TGTGCCAGCAGCTTAACTAGCGGTCCCTACAATGAGCAGTTCTTC	CASSLTSGPYNEQFF
NA	NA	TRBJ1-1	TRBV6-5	TGTGCCAGCAGGGCGGTTCAAGGATACACTGAAGCTTTCTTT	CASRAVQGYTEAFF
NA	TRBD1	TRBJ1-5	TRBV19	TGTGCCAGTAGCACTCCCGACAGGGGGCTTCGTCAGCCCCAGCATTTT	CASSTPDRGLRQPQHF
NA	NA	TRBJ1-6	TRBV4-2	TGTGCCAGCAGCCAAGAAGGGGGGCGGGGGAGCAATAATTCACCCCTCCACTTT	CASSQEGGRGSNNSPLHF
once	NA	TRBJ1-6	TRBV7-9	TGTGCCAGCAGCCGGACAGAAGATAATTCACCCCTCCACTTT	CASSRTEDNSPLHF
NA	NA	TRBJ2-2	TRBV19	TGTGCCAGTAGTCACGGGACACAGGGTGCCGGGGAGCTGTTTTTT	CASSHGTQGAGELFF
once	TRBD1	TRBJ2-7	TRBV6-6	TGTGCCAGCAGTTTAGGGACAGGGGTCGACGAGCAGTACTTC	CASSLGTGVDEQYF
NA	NA	TRBJ1-1	TRBV10-3	TGTGCCATCAGCCGGAGGGGCGATGAAGAAGCTTTCTTT	CAISRRGDEEAFF
NA	TRBD1	TRBJ1-3	TRBV12-5	TGTGCTAGTGGCCCAACTACAGGGGCCTCTGGAAACACCATATATTTT	CASGPTTGASGNTIYF
NA	TRBD1	TRBJ1-6	TRBV3-1/TRBV3-2	TGTGCCAGCAGCCCGCAGGGGGCGAGCTATAATTCACCCCTCCACTTT	CASSPQGASYNSPLHF
NA	TRBD2	TRBJ2-1	TRBV6-5	TGTGCCAGCAGTTACCGGGCTAGCGGGGGGCGGGTAGGGCAGTTCTTC	CASSYRASGGRVGQFF
NA	NA	TRBJ2-2	TRBV10-3	TGTGCCATCAGTGGGACTAACAACACCGGGGAGCTGTTTTTT	CAISGTNNTGELFF
few	NA	TRBJ1-5	TRBV12-5	TGTGCTAGTGGTTGGACTCACAATCAGCCCCAGCATTTT	CASGWTHNQPQHF
NA	TRBD1	TRBJ2-1	TRBV19	TGTGCCAGTAGGGCAGGGGGTTGGGACAATGAGCAGTTCTTC	CASRAGGWDNEQFF
few	NA	TRBJ1-5	TRBV4-3	TGCGCCAGCAGCCCCTCTGCAGGGGCCAATCAGCCCCAGCATTTT	CASSPSAGANQPQHF
NA	TRBD1	TRBJ2-5	TRBV24-1	TGTGCCACCAGTGATGGAATGGGACAGGGGGCGAGAGAGACCCAGTACTTC	CATSDGMGQGARETQYF
NA	NA	TRBJ2-7	TRBV18	TGTGCCAGCTCACCAGGGAGACAGGTTTACGAGCAGTACTTC	CASSPGRQVYEQYF
NA	TRBD1	TRBJ1-6	TRBV4-1	TGCGCCAGCAGCCAGGGGGACAGGGGCTGGGATAATTCACCCCTCCACTTT	CASSQGDRGWDNSPLHF
NA	TRBD1	TRBJ2-5	TRBV6-2/TRBV6-3	TGTGCCAGCAGTTACAATGACAGGGAAGAGACCCAGTACTTC	CASSYNDREETQYF
few	NA	TRBJ2-5	TRBV28	TGTGCCAGCAGTTTATCCCAGGGAGAGACCCAGTACTTC	CASSLSQGETQYF
NA	NA	TRBJ2-6	TRBV5-1	TGCGCCAGCAGCTTGGGGGCTTTCTCTGGGGCCAACGTCCTGACTTTC	CASSLGAFSGANVLTF
NA	TRBD2	TRBJ2-1	TRBV24-1	TGTGCCACCAGAGCGGGACTGGGCAATGAGCAGTTCTTC	CATRAGLGNEQFF
NA	NA	TRBJ1-1	TRBV19	TGTGCCAGTAGTATGGGGAGGCTGAACACTGAAGCTTTCTTT	CASSMGRLNTEAFF
NA	NA	TRBJ2-4	TRBV7-8	TGTGCCAGCAGCTTAAGAGGCGTCGGAGCCAAAAACATTCAGTACTTC	CASSLRGVGAKNIQYF
NA	TRBD1	TRBJ1-6	TRBV2	TGTGCCGGACACGGGACAGGGGTTAATTCACCCCTCCACTTT	CAGHGTGVNSPLHF
few	TRBD2	TRBJ2-7	TRBV5-1	TGCGCCAGCAGGGTAGCGGGGGAGTCCTACGAGCAGTACTTC	CASRVAGESYEQYF
NA	NA	TRBJ1-1	TRBV5-1	TGCGCCAGCAGCCCAATGGGGGGGGAGGGCGCTGAAGCTTTCTTT	CASSPMGGEGAEAFF
NA	NA	TRBJ1-2	TRBV4-3	TGCGCCAGCAGCCAAGATATTGGGGGCGCGATGTCTGGCTACACCTTC	CASSQDIGGAMSGYTF
few	TRBD1	TRBJ2-7	TRBV5-1	TGCGCCAGCAGCCTGAGACAGGGGTCCTACGAGCAGTACTTC	CASSLRQGSYEQYF
NA	TRBD1	TRBJ2-5	TRBV4-2	TGTGCCAGCAGGAGGGGGCAGGAGACCCAGTACTTC	CASRRGQETQYF
NA	TRBD1	TRBJ1-5	TRBV10-1	TGCGCCAGCTATACCGACAGGGGCAGGATTAGCAATCAGCCCCAGCATTTT	CASYTDRGRISNQPQHF
NA	TRBD1	TRBJ1-3	TRBV18	TGTGCCAGCTCACCTGGGGACAGGCATCCCTCTGGAAACACCATATATTTT	CASSPGDRHPSGNTIYF
NA	NA	TRBJ2-7	TRBV7-9	TGTGCCACTAACGCACAGGGCTTTTACGAGCAGTACTTC	CATNAQGFYEQYF
NA	NA	TRBJ1-6	TRBV12-3/TRBV12-4	TGTGCCAGCAGTTCGGTGTATTCACCCCTCCACTTT	CASSSVYSPLHF
NA	TRBD2	TRBJ2-1	TRBV27	TGTGCCAGCAGTTGGACTAGCGGGCACCATTCCTACAATGAGCAGTTCTTC	CASSWTSGHHSYNEQFF
NA	NA	TRBJ2-7	TRBV6-6	TGTGCCAGCTGTAGGAGCTCCTACGAGCAGTACTTC	CASCRSSYEQYF
NA	NA	TRBJ1-1	TRBV25-1	TGTGCCAGCAGTGGGGGTAGAAGGGGGAGAGACACTGAAGCTTTCTTT	CASSGGRRGRDTEAFF
few	TRBD2	TRBJ2-3	TRBV5-4	TGTGCCAGCAGCTTGGATCGCGGGGGTTTCACAGATACGCAGTATTTT	CASSLDRGGFTDTQYF
NA	TRBD1	TRBJ1-5	TRBV7-2	TGTGCCAGCAGCTCGGGACAGGGTAGCAATCAGCCCCAGCATTTT	CASSSGQGSNQPQHF
few	NA	TRBJ2-1	TRBV9	TGTGCCAGCAGCGCCTCTCCGAGGGGGGGTGTCTACAATGAGCAGTTCTTC	CASSASPRGGVYNEQFF
once	NA	TRBJ1-2	TRBV9	TGTGCCAGCAGCGTAGACCCAGAGGTTGCTAACTATGGCTACACCTTC	CASSVDPEVANYGYTF